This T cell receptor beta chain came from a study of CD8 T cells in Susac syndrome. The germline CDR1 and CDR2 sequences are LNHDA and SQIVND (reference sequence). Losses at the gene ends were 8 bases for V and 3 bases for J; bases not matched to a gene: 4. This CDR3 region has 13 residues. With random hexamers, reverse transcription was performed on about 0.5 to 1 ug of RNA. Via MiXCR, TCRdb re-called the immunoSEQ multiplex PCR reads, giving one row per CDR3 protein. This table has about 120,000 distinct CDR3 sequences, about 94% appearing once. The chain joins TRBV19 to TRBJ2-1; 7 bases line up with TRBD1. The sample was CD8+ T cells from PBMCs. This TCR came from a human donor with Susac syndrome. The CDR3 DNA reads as TGTGCCAGTTTGCAGGGGGACTACAATGAGCAGTTCTTC. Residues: CASLQGDYNEQFF.